This TCR beta chain was found in a study of cytomegalovirus exposure and HLA in healthy donors. Overall study context: The roughly 130 validation repertoires used the same platform as the approximately 670 first-cohort repertoires (as reported by a later analysis). The study, taken as a whole, reports: The study labeled more than 150 TCR beta chains cytomegalovirus-associated. The classifier was said to identify cytomegalovirus status with high specificity and sensitivity. One later analysis, an examination of the 90 to 150 validation repertoires, found that first-cohort TCR clusters tended to co-occur in them.

The CDR3 spans 14 residues. From germline, CDR1 is MNHEY and CDR2 SMNVEV (reference sequence). V lost 8 bases and J lost 4; bases outside the gene matches: 3. About this clone: The antigen remains undetermined.

This table comes from immunoSEQ multiplex PCR, and its TCRdb copy is limited to in-frame clones, with some not included. Of 97,000 or so clones listed, about 95% are singletons. The V gene is TRBV27, the J gene TRBJ2-1; 12 bases are a match to TRBD2. Sequenced material: PBMCs. This clonotype was obtained from a woman aged 18-35 years in good health and CMV-seronegative. DNA for the CDR3: TGTGCCAGCGGGCTAGCGGGAGGGTACAATGAGCAGTTCTTC. Its translation: CASGLAGGYNEQFF.